The sequence of this TCR beta chain was determined in a study of blood T cells in healthy people across ages. Findings and caveats of the study: Per million T cells, the diversity of TCR beta decreased roughly linearly as age advanced.

PCR was performed a second time for roughly 7 to 12 cycles using a sample-barcoded 5' primer and a J-beta primer mix. From the 5' RACE reads, TCRdb called clonotypes with MiXCR, one entry per CDR3 protein. Of 780,000 or so distinct CDR3 sequences listed, roughly 25% are singletons. The study recruited healthy Caucasian donors from Russia who were aged about 6 to 90. Each donor supplied around 10 milliliters of peripheral blood. As for this clonotype: What it binds is not known.

The sample also formed part of further work on T cells of mothers and their children.

The receptor was derived from a boy aged 5-17 years in good health. The sample was blood.

DNA for the CDR3: TGTGCCAGCACTGACAGGGGGGTCCGGGATACGCAGTATTTT. Its translation is CASTDRGVRDTQYF. The chain is built from TRBV27 and TRBJ2-3; the match to TRBD1 covers 9 bases. The CDR3 spans 14 residues. V was pared by 7 bases and J by 6 bases, with 8 bases of the junction left unmatched. The germline V gene encodes CDR1 MNHEY and CDR2 SMNVEV (reference sequence).